Following are 15 T cell receptor beta chains from one sample sequenced in a study of blood T cell repertoires in COVID-19. Produced via immunoSEQ multiplex PCR; TCRdb's table is partial and in-frame only. This sample has fewer than 150,000 clones, with 80% to 90% found just once. The source material was peripheral blood. These receptors were obtained from a woman over 75 with acute or convalescent COVID-19.

The chain employs TRBV7-2 and TRBJ1-2; possibly TRBD1 for D (5 bases). V lost 2 bases and J 1 base, leaving 5 bases between the germline ends. The CDR3 has 13 residues. Germline assignment: CDR1 SGHTA and CDR2 FQGNSA. CDR3 loop: CASSLQGNYGYTF. CDR3 coding DNA: TGTGCCAGCAGCTTACAGGGTAACTATGGCTACACCTTC.

The chain couples TRBV19 to TRBJ1-4; D may be TRBD1 (6 bases). Germline-derived CDR1 and CDR2 are LNHDA and SQIVND (reference sequence). Trimming took 4 bases from V and 0 from J, leaving 15 bases between them. The CDR3 is 17 residues long. The CDR3 DNA is TGTGCCAGTAGTACCCGGACAGATCCTGCAACTAATGAAAAACTGTTTTTT. It codes for CASSTRTDPATNEKLFF.

The chain combines TRBV6-5 with TRBJ1-2; D might be TRBD1 (6 bases). This CDR3 has 13 amino acids. Trimming stripped 5 bases from V and 2 bases from J, with 9 bases between. Germline V gene lookup returns CDR1 MNHEY and CDR2 SVGAGI. CDR3 amino acids: CASSRQGNYGYTF. DNA of the CDR3: TGTGCCAGCAGTCGCCAGGGGAACTATGGCTACACCTTC.

This clone was seen a few times. This rearrangement joins TRBV5-1 to TRBJ2-1; TRBD2 might be the D (6 bases). The CDR3 has 15 residues. CDR1 SGHRS and CDR2 YFSETQ come from the germline V gene. V lost 1 base and J 9 bases, leaving 17 bases between the germline ends. CDR3 residues: CASSLSPAGSSEQFF. In DNA, the CDR3 is TGCGCCAGCAGCTTGTCCCCGGCGGGGAGTAGTGAGCAGTTCTTC. The variable domain in full, completed from reference TRBV5-1 and TRBJ2-1, reads KAGVTQTPRYLIKTRGQQVTLSCSPISGHRSVSWYQQTPGQGLQFLFEYFSETQRNKGNFPGRFSGRQFSNSRSEMNVSTLELGDSALYLCASSLSPAGSSEQFFGPGTRLTVL.

CDR3 nucleotides: TGTGCCAGCAGTTACTCGACAGGGGAGTGGGAGACCCAGTACTTC. This translates into CASSYSTGEWETQYF. J is TRBJ2-5 and V is TRBV6-5; 8 bases are a match to TRBD1. Trimming cost V 0 bases and J 5 bases; bases outside gene matches: 5. In germline, CDR1 is MNHEY, CDR2 SVGAGI. This CDR3 is built from 15 residues.

The chain links TRBV2 to TRBJ1-4; D is ambiguous. Deletions cut 7 bases from V and 4 bases from J, with 13 bases between. Germline V gives CDR1 SNHLY, CDR2 FYNNEI. CDR3 length: 14 amino acids. CDR3 protein: CASTEEGYNEKLFF. As DNA, the CDR3 is TGTGCCAGCACCGAGGAGGGATATAATGAAAAACTGTTTTTT.

This clone was recorded once. DNA for the CDR3: TGTGCCAGCTCACCTGCAGAATACTATGGCTACACCTTC. It is translated as CASSPAEYYGYTF. The genes are TRBV18 and TRBJ1-2; D gene ambiguous. This CDR3 is built from 13 residues. V dropped 3 bases and J dropped 3 bases, with 8 bases sitting between them. From germline, CDR1 is KGHSH and CDR2 LQKENI.

This chain connects TRBV6-2 or TRBV6-3 to TRBJ1-4; TRBD1 aligns across 7 bases. The trim removed 2 bases at V and 8 bases at J, leaving 14 bases unmatched. This CDR3 region has 17 residues. CDR1 and CDR2 from the germline V gene are MNHEY and SVGEGT. CDR3 DNA sequence: TGTGCCAGCAGTTACCCATCCGGGAGGGGGCCGCGGGAAAAACTGTTTTTT. This encodes CASSYPSGRGPREKLFF.

The chain couples TRBV3-1 (or the pseudogene TRBV3-2) to TRBJ2-5; 9 nucleotides match TRBD2. Unmatched junction bases numbered 6, after V lost 1 base and J lost 9 bases. The CDR3 is 14 residues long. The germline V gene encodes CDR1 LGHDT and CDR2 YNNKEL (reference sequence). As DNA, the CDR3 is TGTGCCAGCAGCCAAGTAGCGGGGGCCGGGGCCCAGTACTTC. It is translated as CASSQVAGAGAQYF.

This rearrangement joins TRBV7-9 to TRBJ1-2, with a possible D match to TRBD1 (6 bases). The V and J ends lost 2 bases and 0 bases respectively, with 7 bases between them. From germline, CDR1 is SEHNR and CDR2 FQNEAQ (reference sequence). There are 14 residues in the CDR3. The chain's CDR3 is CASSLPGANYGYTF. The DNA of the CDR3 is TGTGCCAGCAGCTTACCAGGGGCTAACTATGGCTACACCTTC. The whole variable domain, remainder taken from reference TRBV7-9 and TRBJ1-2, is DTGVSQNPRHKITKRGQNVTFRCDPISEHNRLYWYRQTLGQGPEFLTYFQNEAQLEKSRLLSDRFSAERPKGSFSTLEIQRTEQGDSAMYLCASSLPGANYGYTFGSGTRLTVV.

This chain connects TRBV5-1 to TRBJ2-5; D unclear. This CDR3 has 12 residues. Per germline, CDR1 SGHRS and CDR2 YFSETQ. Trimming pared 2 bases from V and 4 bases from J, leaving 6 bases between. The DNA for the CDR3 is TGCGCCAGCAGCTTCCTCCGAGAGACCCAGTACTTC. This encodes CASSFLRETQYF.

This sequence joins TRBV25-1 and TRBJ1-4, with D possibly being TRBD1 (5 bases). V was shortened by 4 bases and J by 5 bases, with 11 bases between the two germline ends. The CDR3 spans 14 residues. The germline CDR1 and CDR2 sequences are MGHDK and SYGVNS. The CDR3 reads CASSASGGNEKLFF. The CDR3 DNA reads TGTGCCAGCAGTGCCTCGGGGGGGAATGAAAAACTGTTTTTT.

V usage is TRBV9 and J usage is TRBJ1-6, with D possibly being TRBD1 (6 bases). Germline assignment: CDR1 SGDLS and CDR2 YYNGEE. The CDR3 spans 16 residues. Deletions cut 1 base from V and 7 bases from J, with 15 bases between. CDR3 in DNA: TGTGCCAGCAGCGTAAGGGGGGGCGTCGAGAATTCACCCCTCCACTTT. Translated, it gives CASSVRGGVENSPLHF.

The chain uses TRBV3-1 (or the pseudogene TRBV3-2) and TRBJ1-4, with a weak D call TRBD1 (5 bases). V dropped 7 bases and J dropped 8 bases, with 20 bases sitting between them. The CDR3 loop spans 15 amino acids. Germline V gene data show CDR1 as LGHDT and CDR2 as YNNKEL (reference sequence). DNA of the CDR3: TGTGCCAGCACAACCTCTGAGCAGGGAGGGGAAAAACTGTTTTTT. Translated: CASTTSEQGGEKLFF.

The chain employs TRBV11-2 and TRBJ1-4; TRBD1 might be the D (6 bases). Germline V gene lookup returns CDR1 SGHAT and CDR2 FQNNGV. CDR3 length: 15 residues. Trimming cost V 3 bases and J 6 bases, with 14 bases left between them. The CDR3 DNA reads as TGTGCCAGCAGCTTTTCGGACAGCCCACATGAAAAACTGTTTTTT. Protein sequence: CASSFSDSPHEKLFF.